This T cell receptor (beta chain) emerged from a study of blood T cell repertoires in COVID-19. Study-wide background: From T cells, B-cell-depleted T cells, or PBMCs came the material, which was cDNA or gDNA.

Study processing details: The authors estimated nucleated cell counts from reference gene primer amplification. Only in-frame clones appear in the TCRdb table, and some are missing; sequencing was by immunoSEQ multiplex PCR. That table is the source of V, J and clone size, and D and trimming were worked out from the DNA. The sample holds about 290,000 clones, about nine tenths seen once. The CDR3 is made up of 16 amino acids. The J segment lost 9 bases and the V segment lost 5 bases, leaving 13 bases of the junction unmatched. Germline lookup yields CDR1 SGHNT and CDR2 YYREEE (reference sequence). Material for sequencing was peripheral blood. This chain joins TRBV5-4 and TRBJ1-6, with TRBD1 matching over 8 bases. This sequence was found in a woman aged 30 to 39 with COVID-19, enrolled during active disease. CDR3 DNA sequence: TGTGCCAGCAGTAGGGGACAGGTCTTGGGGAGTTCACCCCTCCACTTT. Translating it yields CASSRGQVLGSSPLHF. The full variable domain, with the rest looked up from reference TRBV5-4 and TRBJ1-6, is ETGVTQSPTHLIKTRGQQVTLRCSSQSGHNTVSWYQQALGQGPQFIFQYYREEENGRGNFPPRFSGLQFPNYSSELNVNALELDDSALYLCASSRGQVLGSSPLHFGNGTRLTVT.